These 10 T cell receptor beta chains were sequenced from one sample in a study of identical twins. TCRdb re-derived calls from the 5' RACE reads in MiXCR, one entry per CDR3 protein. Among about 390,000 distinct CDR3 sequences listed, approximately 9.1% were seen once. Sequencing was carried out using naive T cells sorted from blood. The receptors stem from a woman in her 50s in good health.

This clonotype was picked up a small number of times. This rearrangement joins TRBV20-1 to TRBJ2-1; tentatively, D is TRBD1 or TRBD2 (5 bases each). CDR3 length: 13 residues. Germline V gives CDR1 DFQATT, CDR2 SNEGSKA (reference sequence). Trimming took off 7 bases at V and 6 bases at J, with 16 bases between the two ends. In DNA, the CDR3 is TGCAGTGTTCCGGGGCCCGGCGGCAATGAGCAGTTCTTC. This encodes CSVPGPGGNEQFF.

This clonotype occurred a few times. V and J are TRBV27 and TRBJ2-7; TRBD2 matches at 13 bases. The CDR3 has 17 residues. V shed 4 bases and J 7 bases; nucleotides not matched to a gene: 13. CDR1 and CDR2 from the germline V gene are MNHEY and SMNVEV (reference sequence). The CDR3 region is CASSSLAGGLAFWEQYV. The CDR3 bases are TGTGCCAGCAGTTCACTAGCGGGAGGGCTCGCTTTTTGGGAGCAGTACGTC.

This clonotype was observed a few times. This chain uses TRBV12-3 or TRBV12-4 with TRBJ2-7; D is unclear. The CDR3 runs to 12 residues. V lost 1 base and J 6 bases, leaving 7 bases between the germline ends. The CDR3 is CASSLGTSEQYV. DNA for the CDR3: TGTGCCAGCAGTTTAGGAACCTCCGAGCAGTACGTC.

This clonotype was detected a few times. V usage is TRBV5-6 and J usage is TRBJ1-2; tentatively, D is TRBD1 (6 bases). Trimming took off 4 bases at V and 0 bases at J, with 10 bases between the two ends. CDR1 and CDR2 (germline): SGHDT, YYEEEE. The CDR3 totals 14 residues. DNA for the CDR3: TGTGCCAGCAGCCCCGGGGGCACTAACTATGGCTACACCTTC. This sequence encodes CASSPGGTNYGYTF.

In this sample, this clonotype turned up many times. The chain employs TRBV12-5 and TRBJ2-1, with D maybe TRBD2 (6 bases). The germline V and J ends were trimmed by 3 bases and 5 bases, with 26 bases remaining between them. The germline gives CDR1 LGHNT, CDR2 FRNRAP. This CDR3 is built from 19 residues. Here the CDR3 DNA reads TGTGCTAGTGGTTTACCCCAAGTGGAGCGGGTGGGGATGGACAATGAGCAGTTCTTC. Its protein is CASGLPQVERVGMDNEQFF.

The chain combines TRBV6-2 or TRBV6-3 with TRBJ2-7; D possibly uses TRBD1 or TRBD2 (5 bases each). The length of the CDR3 is 13 residues. Germline CDR1 MNHEY, CDR2 SVGEGT. With 6 bases removed from V and 6 bases from J, the gap between germline ends came to 15 bases. The DNA of the CDR3 is TGTGCCAGCAGGGGGACGGTGTTCGCCGAGCAGTACTTC. The encoded protein is CASRGTVFAEQYF.

DNA of the CDR3: TGCGCCAGCAGCTTTATAGCTAGCGGGAGGAACAATGAGCAGTTCTTC. This gives the protein CASSFIASGRNNEQFF. V and J are TRBV5-1 and TRBJ2-1; TRBD2 agrees at 11 bases. The J segment lost 5 bases and the V segment lost 2 bases, leaving 6 bases of the junction unmatched. The CDR3 length is 16 residues. CDR1 is SGHRS and CDR2 is YFSETQ in the germline V gene.

This clonotype was observed many times. The chain couples TRBV6-2 or TRBV6-3 to TRBJ2-1; D is undetermined. The CDR3 sequence is 11 residues long. Trimming left V 6 bases short and J 15 bases short, with 15 bases between. Germline V gene lookup returns CDR1 MNHEY and CDR2 SVGEGT. The CDR3 DNA reads TGTGCCAGCAGACCCCCCCCGACGGGGTTCTTC. It codes for CASRPPPTGFF.

This clonotype was seen only once. The rearrangement links TRBV20-1 to TRBJ2-1; 11 positions agree with TRBD2. Germline CDR1 is DFQATT and CDR2 is SNEGSKA (reference sequence). The ends lost 0 bases at V and 15 bases at J; junction bases unmatched: 22. The length of the CDR3 is 18 residues. Written as DNA, the CDR3 is TGCAGTGCTAGAGATCCTTTAGGTGGGGTAGCGGGAGGGCCGGATTTGTTCTTC. This translates into CSARDPLGGVAGGPDLFF.

The gene calls are TRBV18 and TRBJ2-2, with D uncertain. With 0 bases removed from V and 4 bases from J, the gap between germline ends came to 9 bases. There are 15 residues in the CDR3. Germline V gene sequence: CDR1 KGHSH, CDR2 LQKENI. This chain's CDR3 is CASSPPARPTGELFF. The CDR3, as DNA: TGTGCCAGCTCACCACCGGCCCGGCCCACCGGGGAGCTGTTTTTT.